The clone carrying this TCR beta chain was seen a few times. This specimen belongs to a study of early T cells in non-severe SARS-CoV-2 infection. V was pared by 4 bases and J by 2 bases, with 7 bases of the junction left unmatched. The germline gives CDR1 DFQATT, CDR2 SNEGSKA (reference sequence). CDR3 length equals 15 residues. TCRdb itself ran the 5' RACE reads through MiXCR, one entry per CDR3 protein. The sample shows about 34,000 distinct CDR3 sequences, 5.7% of them seen only once. The specimen was whole blood. The receptor was derived from an adult who was a healthcare worker with PCR-confirmed SARS-CoV-2 infection or an uninfected control (not recorded which). The rearrangement joins TRBV20-1 to TRBJ2-7, with 11 positions matching TRBD2. CDR3 DNA: TGCAGTGCTAAAGCGACTAGCGGGGTCACCTACGAGCAGTACTTC. Amino acid sequence: CSAKATSGVTYEQYF.